A single sample is the source of the 14 T cell receptor beta chains below, sequenced in a study of CD8 T cells in Susac syndrome. It was with random hexamers that roughly 0.45 to 1 ug RNA was reverse transcribed. TCRdb independently ran MiXCR on the immunoSEQ multiplex PCR reads; one entry per CDR3 protein. The sample contains about 150,000 distinct CDR3 sequences, over 95% of which appear only once. What was sequenced was CD8+ T cells from PBMCs. Receptors were obtained from a human donor with multiple sclerosis.

The chain links TRBV6-1 to TRBJ2-7, with TRBD1 identical over 10 bases. CDR1 and CDR2 (germline): MNHNS, SASEGT. This CDR3 is 16 amino acids long. V was clipped by 2 bases and J by 5 bases; unmatched bases: 9. DNA of the CDR3: TGTGCCAGCAGTGAACCGACAGGGGGCTTGCAGGACGAGCAGTACGTC. As protein: CASSEPTGGLQDEQYV.

The chain couples TRBV6-5 to TRBJ2-1; TRBD2 aligns across 11 bases. In germline, CDR1 is MNHEY, CDR2 SVGAGI. J was trimmed by 8 bases and V by 4 bases; bases with no gene match: 7. The CDR3 has 15 residues. This CDR3 reads CASSSIAGGPDEQFF. CDR3 coding DNA: TGTGCCAGCAGTTCCATAGCGGGGGGGCCGGATGAGCAGTTCTTC.

V gene TRBV15 combines with J gene TRBJ1-1, with a tentative D call TRBD1 (5 bases). Germline CDR1 reads LNHNV; CDR2 reads YYDKDF (reference sequence). The V end was cut by 5 bases, the J end by 12 bases, with 13 bases between. The CDR3 sequence is 11 residues long. The CDR3 here is CATSLGLETFF. The CDR3 coding sequence is TGTGCCACCAGCCTGGGACTCGAGACTTTCTTT.

The chain joins TRBV6-6 to TRBJ2-7, with D unresolved. CDR1 and CDR2 (germline): MNHNY, SVGAGI (reference sequence). V dropped 0 bases and J dropped 3 bases, with 9 bases sitting between them. The CDR3 sequence is 14 residues long. DNA of the CDR3: TGTGCCAGCAGTTACTCGCTGAATCACTACGAGCAGTACTTC. Translating it yields CASSYSLNHYEQYF.

The gene calls are TRBV15 and TRBJ1-5; D is uncertain. Trimming took 1 base from V and 2 from J, leaving 12 bases between them. Germline V CDR1 and CDR2: LNHNV, YYDKDF (reference sequence). This CDR3 has 16 residues. CDR3 amino acids: CATSRVSLARNQPQHF. The DNA for the CDR3 is TGTGCCACCAGCAGAGTCTCCCTGGCCCGCAATCAGCCCCAGCATTTT.

The rearrangement uses TRBV24-1 and TRBJ2-1, with D possibly TRBD2 on 7 matching bases. Germline V gene sequence: CDR1 KGHDR, CDR2 SFDVKD. V lost 5 bases to trimming and J lost 2 bases, with 9 bases between them. The CDR3 contains 14 residues. CDR3 region: CATSVGGAYNEQFF. The CDR3 DNA reads as TGTGCCACCAGTGTAGGGGGGGCCTACAATGAGCAGTTCTTC.

V gene TRBV27 combines with J gene TRBJ2-7; D uncertain. Germline CDR1 reads MNHEY; CDR2 reads SMNVEV (reference sequence). This CDR3 contains 11 residues. This CDR3 is CSAGASYEQYF. CDR3 sequence (DNA): TGTTCTGCCGGAGCGTCCTACGAGCAGTACTTC.

V usage is TRBV27 and J usage is TRBJ1-2; 7 bases match TRBD1. The J segment lost 5 bases and the V segment lost 10 bases, leaving 7 bases of the junction unmatched. Germline CDR1 and CDR2: MNHEY and SMNVEV (reference sequence). The CDR3 is 12 residues long. The CDR3 region is CATRTGPYGYTF. The DNA for the CDR3 is TGTGCCACCAGGACAGGCCCGTATGGCTACACCTTC.

This rearrangement joins TRBV10-3 to TRBJ2-7, with a weak D call TRBD1 (5 bases). This CDR3 comprises 17 residues. Deletions cut 6 bases from V and 0 bases from J, with 21 bases between. From germline, CDR1 is ENHRY and CDR2 SYGVKD. CDR3: CAIRDPRQLKSSYEQYF. The CDR3 DNA reads TGTGCCATCAGGGACCCGCGACAGCTCAAAAGCTCCTACGAGCAGTACTTC.

CDR3 nucleotide sequence: TGCGCCAGCAGCCAACTAGCGACGGGCAATGAGCAGTTCTTC. It yields the protein CASSQLATGNEQFF. V is TRBV4-1 and J is TRBJ2-1; D is possibly TRBD2 (6 bases). This CDR3 region has 14 residues. The germline V gene encodes CDR1 MGHRA and CDR2 YSYEKL. Trimming cost V 2 bases and J 6 bases, with 11 bases left between them.

This clonotype has more than one count but fewer than ten. The V call is TRBV4-2, the J call TRBJ2-1; D remains unclear. Trimming pared 1 base from V and 4 bases from J, leaving 5 bases between. The CDR3 is 13 amino acids. The germline gives CDR1 LGHNA, CDR2 YNFKEQ. As DNA, the CDR3 is TGTGCCAGCAGCCAAGGAGATTACAATGAGCAGTTCTTC. This encodes CASSQGDYNEQFF.

The chain joins TRBV29-1 to TRBJ2-4, with unresolved D. V lost 2 bases to trimming and J lost 3 bases, with 5 bases between them. This CDR3 has 12 amino acids. Germline CDR1 SQVTM, CDR2 ANQGSEA. The CDR3: CSVETSKNIQYF. CDR3 in DNA: TGCAGCGTTGAAACGAGCAAAAACATTCAGTACTTC.

The rearrangement joins TRBV12-3 or TRBV12-4 to TRBJ1-5, with D uncertain. V dropped 6 bases and J dropped 4 bases, with 4 bases sitting between them. The CDR3 contains 11 residues. Here the CDR3 reads CASSRNQPQHF. CDR3 in DNA: TGTGCCAGCAGCCGGAATCAGCCCCAGCATTTT.

This clonotype was counted a single time. The rearrangement links TRBV30 to TRBJ1-6; 8 bases fit TRBD1. CDR1 and CDR2 from the germline V gene are GTSNPN and SVGIG (reference sequence). Trimming removed 1 base from V and 7 bases from J; junction bases left unmatched: 0. The CDR3 totals 13 residues. CDR3 DNA sequence: TGTGCCTGGAGTGGGACAGGGAATTCACCCCTCCACTTT. Translating gives CAWSGTGNSPLHF.